What follows describes a single T cell receptor (beta chain). This table comes from immunoSEQ multiplex PCR, and its TCRdb copy is limited to in-frame clones, with some not included. Of roughly 200,000 clones listed, 91% are singletons. The CDR3 loop spans 16 amino acids. The record originates from a study of control samples from healthy donors and cancer patients. The clonotype comes from a man between 25 and 39 years old in good health. This rearrangement joins TRBV21-1 to TRBJ1-4; TRBD1, the D gene given by the table, was not confirmed from the DNA. TRBV21-1 is a recognized pseudogene. The sequenced sample consisted of blood. The CDR3 DNA reads TGTGCCAGCAGCAAACGTGAGGGGACAGGGGGAGAAAAACTGTTTTTT. Residues: CASSKREGTGGEKLFF.